What follows are 30 T cell receptor beta chains derived from one specimen sequenced in a study of T-cell memory formation after mild COVID-19 (dated by TCRdb to the early 2020s). Libraries were made using 5' RACE. The data were produced on an Illumina NovaSeq 6000. TCRdb handled the public reads itself, with Q25 trimming in fastp and clone calling in MiXCR, and kept productive beta chains. Entries are consolidated by CDR3 protein sequence, retaining the most common genes and DNA. The sample profile shows roughly 240,000 distinct CDR3 sequences; around 15% of them were found once. Jointly, the top ten make up approximately 23% of the sample. Material: PBMCs or a T cell subset sorted from them (not recorded which). The source is a man aged 18 to 30 who had mild COVID-19 (a few samples of this study predate the infection). The sample titles of this study are shuffled in the database, so cell type and time point are left out; the donor was told from shared clones.

The chain is built from TRBV11-2 and TRBJ1-1, with D perhaps TRBD1 (5 bases). This CDR3 is 14 amino acids long. V dropped 1 base and J dropped 8 bases, with 14 bases sitting between them. Germline lookup yields CDR1 SGHAT and CDR2 FQNNGV. The CDR3 region is CASSLGVGAVEAFF. DNA for the CDR3: TGTGCCAGCAGCTTAGGAGTTGGGGCGGTGGAAGCTTTCTTT.

This clonotype was observed a handful of times. V is TRBV7-2 and J is TRBJ2-1; TRBD1 agrees at 8 bases. The CDR3 covers 15 residues. J lost 4 bases, V lost 1 base, and 3 bases had no gene match. The germline CDR1 and CDR2 sequences are SGHTA and FQGNSA. The CDR3 spells CASSLGTGMYNEQFF. The CDR3 nucleotides are TGTGCCAGCAGCTTAGGGACAGGGATGTACAATGAGCAGTTCTTC. Drawing the rest from reference TRBV7-2 and TRBJ2-1, the complete variable domain is GAGVSQSPSNKVTEKGKDVELRCDPISGHTALYWYRQSLGQGLEFLIYFQGNSAPDKSGLPSDRFSAERTGGSVSTLTIQRTQQEDSAVYLCASSLGTGMYNEQFFGPGTRLTVL.

The V and J genes are TRBV7-2 and TRBJ2-5; D remains ambiguous. Germline loops: CDR1 SGHTA, CDR2 FQGNSA. CDR3 length: 14 residues. V lost 2 bases to trimming and J lost 1 base, with 8 bases between them. The CDR3: CASSLIRSQETQYF. The CDR3 nucleotides read TGTGCCAGCAGCTTAATCCGGAGCCAAGAGACCCAGTACTTC.

This clonotype was seen only a few times. V gene TRBV3-1 combines with J gene TRBJ1-5; D not resolved. V was trimmed by 2 bases and J by 5 bases, leaving 7 bases between them. This CDR3 region has 13 residues. Germline CDR1 reads LGHDT; CDR2 reads YNNKEL (reference sequence). CDR3 coding DNA: TGTGCCAGCAGCCAAATGGTGGATCAGCCCCAGCATTTT. It encodes CASSQMVDQPQHF.

In this sample, this clonotype turned up a few times. The V call is TRBV20-1, the J call TRBJ2-3, with D perhaps matching TRBD1 or TRBD2 (6 bases each). CDR1 DFQATT and CDR2 SNEGSKA come from the germline V gene (reference sequence). The CDR3 consists of 16 residues. Deletions cut 5 bases from V and 7 bases from J, with 25 bases between. CDR3 sequence: CSAPMRGGTGANTQYF. The DNA of the CDR3 is TGCAGTGCTCCGATGAGAGGCGGGACGGGGGCAAATACGCAGTATTTT.

The chain uses TRBV7-9 and TRBJ1-2, with D hard to call. Germline CDR1 is SEHNR and CDR2 is FQNEAQ (reference sequence). V was shortened by 1 base and J by 3 bases, with 9 bases between the two germline ends. The CDR3 is 14 amino acids. In nucleotides, the CDR3 is TGTGCCAGCAGCTTAGAGGGCGGACACTATGGCTACACCTTC. Encoded protein: CASSLEGGHYGYTF. The complete variable domain, with remaining parts taken from reference TRBV7-9 and TRBJ1-2, reads DTGVSQNPRHKITKRGQNVTFRCDPISEHNRLYWYRQTLGQGPEFLTYFQNEAQLEKSRLLSDRFSAERPKGSFSTLEIQRTEQGDSAMYLCASSLEGGHYGYTFGSGTRLTVV.

This clonotype turned up a few times. The gene calls are TRBV7-9 and TRBJ2-1, with 9 bases matching TRBD2. V shed 8 bases and J 7 bases; nucleotides not matched to a gene: 6. Germline CDR1 SEHNR, CDR2 FQNEAQ (reference sequence). The CDR3 sequence is 13 residues long. The CDR3 region has the DNA TGTGCCAGCGGAAGGACTAGCGAGAATGAGCAGTTCTTC. Amino acid sequence: CASGRTSENEQFF.

The chain recombines TRBV5-1 with TRBJ2-7, with D perhaps matching TRBD2 (6 bases). This CDR3 comprises 15 residues. V gave up 2 bases and J gave up 1 base, with 13 bases separating them. The germline CDR1 and CDR2 sequences are SGHRS and YFSETQ. CDR3 sequence reads: CASSLSGTRSYEQYF. In DNA, the CDR3 is TGCGCCAGCAGCTTATCCGGGACTCGATCCTACGAGCAGTACTTC. Full variable domain (remainder filled in from reference TRBV5-1 and TRBJ2-7): KAGVTQTPRYLIKTRGQQVTLSCSPISGHRSVSWYQQTPGQGLQFLFEYFSETQRNKGNFPGRFSGRQFSNSRSEMNVSTLELGDSALYLCASSLSGTRSYEQYFGPGTRLTVT.

Here the CDR3 DNA reads TGCGCCAGCAGCTTAGGGGACAGGGGGGCTGAAGCTTTCTTT. Translation gives CASSLGDRGAEAFF. This sequence joins TRBV5-1 and TRBJ1-1; TRBD1 matches 11 bases. The V and J ends lost 2 bases and 6 bases, in that order; junction bases with no gene match: 3. The CDR3 loop spans 14 amino acids. Germline V gene sequence: CDR1 SGHRS, CDR2 YFSETQ.

This clonotype was detected a few times. The chain joins TRBV4-3 to TRBJ2-7; D is perhaps TRBD1 or TRBD2 (6 bases each). The CDR3 runs 15 residues. The germline V gene encodes CDR1 LGHNA and CDR2 YSLEER. V was shortened by 0 bases and J by 10 bases, with 19 bases between the two germline ends. The CDR3 here is CASSQDRGMGGAQYV. In DNA form, the CDR3 reads TGCGCCAGCAGCCAAGATCGGGGAATGGGGGGCGCACAGTACGTC.

A few counts support this clonotype. The chain employs TRBV5-1 and TRBJ2-1; 8 bases agree with TRBD2. In germline, CDR1 is SGHRS, CDR2 YFSETQ. V dropped 1 base and J dropped 0; count of bases not matched to a gene: 9. CDR3 size: 18 residues. In DNA, the CDR3 is TGCGCCAGCAGCTTGCCTCGACCGGGGGGGCCCTCCTACAATGAGCAGTTCTTC. Translated, it gives CASSLPRPGGPSYNEQFF.

The chain links TRBV5-1 to TRBJ2-5; either TRBD1 or TRBD2 may supply D (5 bases each). The V gene lost 6 bases and the J gene lost 0 bases, with 15 bases spanning the gap. Germline lookup yields CDR1 SGHRS and CDR2 YFSETQ. The CDR3 length is 15 residues. The CDR3 is CASTPGRQYQETQYF. As DNA, the CDR3 is TGCGCCAGCACCCCGGGACGGCAGTACCAAGAGACCCAGTACTTC.

The rearrangement uses TRBV6-2 or TRBV6-3 and TRBJ2-2, with D tentatively TRBD1 (6 bases). Germline CDR1 MNHEY, CDR2 SVGEGT. This CDR3 contains 14 residues. V gave up 6 bases and J gave up 3 bases, with 11 bases separating them. Here the CDR3 DNA reads TGTGCCAGCAGGAGACAGGCGCACACCGGGGAGCTGTTTTTT. Its protein product is CASRRQAHTGELFF.

The chain recombines TRBV7-9 with TRBJ1-4, with 7 bases fitting TRBD1. V lost 2 bases, J lost 10 bases, and 7 bases stayed unmatched. This CDR3 is 14 amino acids long. Germline CDR1 SEHNR, CDR2 FQNEAQ (reference sequence). This chain's CDR3 is CASSLRQGDGKLFF. The CDR3 DNA follows: TGTGCCAGCAGCTTACGACAGGGCGACGGAAAACTGTTTTTT.

This clonotype has more than one count but fewer than ten. The chain couples TRBV20-1 to TRBJ2-1; D gene ambiguous. CDR1 DFQATT and CDR2 SNEGSKA come from the germline V gene (reference sequence). This CDR3 has 10 amino acids. Trimming shortened V by 6 bases and J by 8 bases, and 8 bases separated the two germline ends. The CDR3 coding sequence is TGCAGTGCGACGGAGTATGAGCAGTTCTTC. Translating gives CSATEYEQFF.

This clonotype was picked up a small number of times. The V and J genes are TRBV20-1 and TRBJ2-1; unclear D gene. From germline, CDR1 is DFQATT and CDR2 SNEGSKA (reference sequence). The CDR3 consists of 12 residues. Trimming pared 1 base from V and 4 bases from J, leaving 5 bases between. CDR3 residues: CSARARYNEQFF. In DNA, the CDR3 is TGCAGTGCTAGAGCTAGGTACAATGAGCAGTTCTTC.

This clonotype appeared a few times. The rearrangement uses TRBV7-3 and TRBJ2-2; TRBD1 matches at 8 bases. The CDR3 has 14 residues. Per the germline V gene, CDR1 is SGHTA and CDR2 is FQGTGA. The J segment lost 7 bases and the V segment lost 5 bases, leaving 6 bases of the junction unmatched. The CDR3 loop is CASSIGQGHGELFF. The CDR3 DNA reads TGTGCCAGCAGCATCGGACAGGGCCACGGGGAGCTGTTTTTT.

This clonotype has just a few counts. The V call is TRBV29-1, the J call TRBJ1-5; TRBD1 matches 7 bases. The germline CDR1 and CDR2 sequences are SQVTM and ANQGSEA. The length of the CDR3 is 14 residues. The V segment lost 4 bases and the J segment 2 bases; nucleotides outside the gene matches: 5. CDR3 sequence: CSVAGTEGNQPQHF. The CDR3, as DNA: TGCAGCGTTGCCGGGACAGAAGGCAATCAGCCCCAGCATTTT.

The sample holds a few counts of this clonotype. The rearrangement links TRBV12-3 or TRBV12-4 to TRBJ2-1; D is possibly TRBD2 (5 bases). CDR3 size: 14 residues. Trimming pared 3 bases from V and 7 bases from J, leaving 13 bases between. The CDR3 spells CASSLTEGWNEQFF. CDR3 nucleotides: TGTGCCAGCAGTTTGACTGAGGGATGGAATGAGCAGTTCTTC.

The chain joins TRBV5-1 to TRBJ2-7, with D perhaps TRBD2 (5 bases). The CDR3 runs 14 residues. The V end was cut by 7 bases, the J end by 0 bases, with 14 bases between. Germline-derived CDR1 and CDR2 are SGHRS and YFSETQ. CDR3 amino acids: CASGDYSSSYEQYF. CDR3 sequence (DNA): TGCGCCAGCGGCGACTACAGTTCCTCCTACGAGCAGTACTTC.

The J gene is TRBJ2-6, the V gene TRBV7-8; TRBD1 matches at 10 bases. With 5 bases clipped from V and 2 bases from J, the junction kept 12 bases outside the gene matches. This CDR3 contains 19 residues. Germline loops: CDR1 SGHVS, CDR2 FQNEAQ. The CDR3 DNA is TGTGCCAGCAGCACCGGGACAGGGGATCCTAGCGCTGGGGCCAACGTCCTGACTTTC. Encoded protein: CASSTGTGDPSAGANVLTF.

This chain connects TRBV25-1 to TRBJ2-1; 10 bases are shared with TRBD2. The CDR3 sequence is 14 residues long. The germline CDR1 and CDR2 sequences are MGHDK and SYGVNS. Unmatched junction bases numbered 4, after V lost 7 bases and J lost 4 bases. The CDR3 DNA reads as TGTGCCAGCACACTAGCGGGGAAGTACAATGAGCAGTTCTTC. Encoded protein: CASTLAGKYNEQFF.

This clonotype turned up a few times. The chain joins TRBV29-1 to TRBJ2-1; D unresolved. The CDR3 is 13 residues long. In germline, CDR1 is SQVTM, CDR2 ANQGSEA. The germline V and J ends were trimmed by 4 bases and 2 bases, with 9 bases remaining between them. The CDR3 sequence is CSVGDTTYNEQFF. For the CDR3, the DNA is TGCAGCGTTGGAGACACGACCTACAATGAGCAGTTCTTC.

The chain uses TRBV7-3 and TRBJ1-6; D gene unclear. Per germline, CDR1 SGHTA and CDR2 FQGTGA. CDR3 length equals 14 residues. Trimming left V 5 bases short and J 3 bases short, with 8 bases between. The CDR3 region has the DNA TGTGCCAGCAGCGAACAAAGCTATAATTCACCCCTCCACTTT. It specifies CASSEQSYNSPLHF.

There are a few counts of this clonotype. The chain links TRBV15 to TRBJ2-7; 7 positions agree with TRBD1. CDR3 size: 17 residues. V gave up 1 base and J gave up 0 bases; unmatched junction bases: 9. Germline-derived CDR1 and CDR2 are LNHNV and YYDKDF (reference sequence). CDR3 protein: CATSRGLTGFTSYEQYV. CDR3 DNA: TGTGCCACCAGCAGAGGCCTGACAGGGTTCACCTCCTACGAGCAGTACGTC.

The chain has TRBV2 and TRBJ2-3; D uncertain. The germline CDR1 and CDR2 sequences are SNHLY and FYNNEI. V dropped 7 bases and J dropped 2 bases, with 10 bases sitting between them. The CDR3 runs 13 residues. CDR3 sequence (DNA): TGTGCCAGCATGGGCCTCTTCACAGATACGCAGTATTTT. It translates to CASMGLFTDTQYF.

This clonotype showed up just a few times. The genes are TRBV5-1 and TRBJ1-1; a weak D match, TRBD1 (5 bases). The ends were cut back, 1 base at V and 4 bases at J, with 11 bases in the middle. The CDR3 runs 14 residues. Germline V gene sequence: CDR1 SGHRS, CDR2 YFSETQ. The CDR3 region is CASSLTSGGTEAFF. CDR3 nucleotide sequence: TGCGCCAGCAGCTTGACAAGCGGGGGCACTGAAGCTTTCTTT. Full variable domain (rest looked up from reference TRBV5-1 and TRBJ1-1): KAGVTQTPRYLIKTRGQQVTLSCSPISGHRSVSWYQQTPGQGLQFLFEYFSETQRNKGNFPGRFSGRQFSNSRSEMNVSTLELGDSALYLCASSLTSGGTEAFFGQGTRLTVV.

This clonotype was seen more than once but under ten times. The chain carries TRBV13 and TRBJ2-7; 7 nucleotides line up with TRBD2. The CDR3 is made up of 15 amino acids. Germline CDR1 and CDR2: PRHDT and FYEKMQ (reference sequence). V lost 4 bases and J lost 0; bases outside the gene matches: 6. This chain's CDR3 is CASSWESGVSYEQYF. In nucleotides, the CDR3 is TGTGCCAGCAGCTGGGAGAGCGGGGTCTCCTACGAGCAGTACTTC. Full variable domain (rest looked up from reference TRBV13 and TRBJ2-7): AAGVIQSPRHLIKEKRETATLKCYPIPRHDTVYWYQQGPGQDPQFLISFYEKMQSDKGSIPDRFSAQQFSDYHSELNMSSLELGDSALYFCASSWESGVSYEQYFGPGTRLTVT.

The rearrangement uses TRBV6-2 or TRBV6-3 and TRBJ2-1, with D possibly called TRBD1 or TRBD2 (5 bases each). Trimming pared 6 bases from V and 4 bases from J, leaving 13 bases between. Germline CDR1 and CDR2: MNHEY and SVGEGT. The CDR3 length is 14 residues. This CDR3 is CASRIRDVYNEQFF. In DNA, the CDR3 is TGTGCCAGCAGGATCCGGGACGTATACAATGAGCAGTTCTTC.

The V and J genes are TRBV2 and TRBJ1-4; D is possibly TRBD1 (5 bases). V shed 6 bases and J shed 7 bases, with 12 bases lying between them. CDR3 length: 13 amino acids. The germline CDR1 and CDR2 sequences are SNHLY and FYNNEI. The CDR3 is CASRRGFSEKLFF. The CDR3 coding sequence is TGTGCCAGCAGGAGGGGATTCAGTGAAAAACTGTTTTTT.